This T cell receptor (beta chain) was found in a study of blood T cell repertoires in COVID-19. Study-level information: Sites across the United States, Italy and Spain contributed samples from acute and convalescent COVID-19. PBMCs, B-cell-depleted T cells, or T cells provided the cDNA or gDNA that made up the material.

How the authors handled the data: Amplification with reference gene primers provided the estimates of nucleated cell counts. Using immunoSEQ multiplex PCR, the repertoire was profiled, and TCRdb retains in-frame clones only, with some absent. V and J calls and clone size follow that table, whereas D and trimming were derived from the DNA. The sample records roughly 200,000 clones, over 80% being singletons. This CDR3 comprises 15 residues. CDR1 and CDR2 (germline): MGHRA, YSYEKL. Trimming took 0 bases from V and 7 from J, leaving 15 bases between them. The chain joins TRBV4-1 to TRBJ1-2; D not resolved. The sample comprised peripheral blood. This receptor was identified in a man aged 35 to 55 with acute or convalescent COVID-19. The CDR3 loop is CASSQDKELLSGYTF. The CDR3, as DNA: TGCGCCAGCAGCCAAGATAAAGAGCTATTGTCTGGCTACACCTTC.